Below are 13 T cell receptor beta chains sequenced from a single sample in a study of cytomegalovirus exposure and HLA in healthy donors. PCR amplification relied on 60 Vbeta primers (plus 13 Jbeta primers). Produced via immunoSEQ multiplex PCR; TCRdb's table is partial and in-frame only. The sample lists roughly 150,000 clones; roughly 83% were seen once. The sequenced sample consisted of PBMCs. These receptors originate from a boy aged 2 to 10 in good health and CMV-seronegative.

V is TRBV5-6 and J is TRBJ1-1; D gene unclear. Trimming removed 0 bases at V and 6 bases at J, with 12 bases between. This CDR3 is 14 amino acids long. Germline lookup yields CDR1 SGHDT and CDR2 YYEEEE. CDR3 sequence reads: CASSLASGVPEAFF. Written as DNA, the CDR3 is TGTGCCAGCAGCTTGGCATCGGGTGTCCCTGAAGCTTTCTTT.

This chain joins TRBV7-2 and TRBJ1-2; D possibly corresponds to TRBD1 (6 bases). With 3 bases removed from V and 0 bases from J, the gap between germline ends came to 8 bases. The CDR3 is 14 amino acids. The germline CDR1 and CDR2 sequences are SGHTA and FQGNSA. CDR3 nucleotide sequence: TGTGCCAGCAGCTTTGGACAGCCTAACTATGGCTACACCTTC. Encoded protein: CASSFGQPNYGYTF.

The CDR3 here is CASSQTQRTGSYEQYF. DNA of the CDR3: TGTGCCAGCAGTCAAACACAGCGGACTGGCTCCTACGAGCAGTACTTC. V and J are TRBV7-2 and TRBJ2-7; D might be TRBD2 (5 bases). CDR1 and CDR2 (germline): SGHTA, FQGNSA. V was clipped by 6 bases and J by 0 bases, with 18 bases between them. The CDR3 is 16 residues long.

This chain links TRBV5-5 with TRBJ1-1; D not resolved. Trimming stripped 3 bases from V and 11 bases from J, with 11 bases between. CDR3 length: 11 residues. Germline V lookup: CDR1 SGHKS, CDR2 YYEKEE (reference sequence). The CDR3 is CASSWARGAFF. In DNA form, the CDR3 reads TGTGCCAGCAGCTGGGCCAGAGGGGCTTTCTTT.

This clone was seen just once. The CDR3 sequence: CSVLYSNGEAFF. The CDR3, as DNA: TGCAGCGTTTTGTACAGCAACGGTGAAGCTTTCTTT. This chain joins TRBV29-1 and TRBJ1-1, with D unclear. The CDR3 consists of 12 residues. Trimming removed 5 bases at V and 7 bases at J, with 14 bases between. CDR1 is SQVTM and CDR2 is ANQGSEA in the germline V gene.

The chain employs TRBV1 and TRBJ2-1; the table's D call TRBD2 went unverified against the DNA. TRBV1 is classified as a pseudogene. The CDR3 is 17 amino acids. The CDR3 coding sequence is TGCACCAGCAGCCCGTCTAGCGGGGACAGCTCCTACAATGAGCAGTTCTTC. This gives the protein CTSSPSSGDSSYNEQFF.

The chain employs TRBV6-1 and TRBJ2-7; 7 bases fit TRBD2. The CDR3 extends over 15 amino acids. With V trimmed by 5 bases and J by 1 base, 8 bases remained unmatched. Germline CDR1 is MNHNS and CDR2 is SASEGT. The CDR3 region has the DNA TGTGCCAGCAGTCCCACTTTCGGGGGGTCCTACGAGCAGTACTTC. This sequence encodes CASSPTFGGSYEQYF.

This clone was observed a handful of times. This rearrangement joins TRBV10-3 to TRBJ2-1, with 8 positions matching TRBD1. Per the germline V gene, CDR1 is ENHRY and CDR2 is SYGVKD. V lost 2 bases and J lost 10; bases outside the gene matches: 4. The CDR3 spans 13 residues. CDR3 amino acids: CAISEARGPEQFF. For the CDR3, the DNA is TGTGCCATCAGTGAGGCCAGGGGGCCCGAGCAGTTCTTC.

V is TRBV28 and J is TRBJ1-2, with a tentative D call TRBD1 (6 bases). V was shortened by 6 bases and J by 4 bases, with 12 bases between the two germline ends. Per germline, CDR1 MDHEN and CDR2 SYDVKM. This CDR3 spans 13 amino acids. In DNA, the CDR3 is TGTGCCAGCAGCGGGGGGCGCGGCTATGGCTACACCTTC. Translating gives CASSGGRGYGYTF.

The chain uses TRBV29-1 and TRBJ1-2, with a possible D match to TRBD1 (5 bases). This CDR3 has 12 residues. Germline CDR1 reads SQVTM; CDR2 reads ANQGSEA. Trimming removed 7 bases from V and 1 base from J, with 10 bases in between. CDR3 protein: CSAQQGNYGYTF. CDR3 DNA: TGCAGCGCCCAGCAGGGTAACTATGGCTACACCTTC.

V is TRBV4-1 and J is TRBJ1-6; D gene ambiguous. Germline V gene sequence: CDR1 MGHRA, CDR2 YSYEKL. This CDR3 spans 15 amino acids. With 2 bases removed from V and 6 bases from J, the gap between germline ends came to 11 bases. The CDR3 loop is CASSQNLALNSPLHF. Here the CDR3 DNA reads TGCGCCAGCAGCCAAAATCTAGCCCTTAATTCACCCCTCCACTTT.

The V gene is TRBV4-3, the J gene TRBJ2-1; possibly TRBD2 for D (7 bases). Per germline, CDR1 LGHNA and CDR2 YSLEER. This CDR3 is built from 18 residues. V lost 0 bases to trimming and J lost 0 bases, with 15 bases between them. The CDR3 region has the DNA TGCGCCAGCAGCCAAGATCCCGGGGGGCTCGGCTCCTACAATGAGCAGTTCTTC. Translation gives CASSQDPGGLGSYNEQFF.

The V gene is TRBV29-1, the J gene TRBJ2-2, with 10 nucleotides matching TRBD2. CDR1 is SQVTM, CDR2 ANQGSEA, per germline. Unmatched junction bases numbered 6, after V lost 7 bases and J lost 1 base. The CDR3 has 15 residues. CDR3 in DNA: TGCAGCGCTTACTCTAGCGGGGGGAACACCGGGGAGCTGTTTTTT. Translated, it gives CSAYSSGGNTGELFF.